This T cell receptor beta chain was observed in a study of cytomegalovirus exposure and HLA in healthy donors. With V trimmed by 6 bases and J by 0 bases, 4 bases remained unmatched. The CDR3 sequence is 15 residues long. Germline V lookup: CDR1 SGHRS, CDR2 YFSETQ. This clone came up once. PCR was performed using 60 Vbeta and 13 Jbeta primers. TCRdb's copy holds only in-frame clones and misses some; the assay was immunoSEQ multiplex PCR. The sample contains about 92,000 clones, around four fifths of which appear only once. Healthy bone marrow donors supplied every sample. Sample: PBMCs. The V call is TRBV5-1, the J call TRBJ2-2; 8 bases line up with TRBD1. The TCR sequence derives from a man aged 50-60 years in good health and CMV-seropositive. CDR3 coding DNA: TGCGCCAGCAAGGGACAGGTGGCGAACACCGGGGAGCTGTTTTTT. This gives the protein CASKGQVANTGELFF.